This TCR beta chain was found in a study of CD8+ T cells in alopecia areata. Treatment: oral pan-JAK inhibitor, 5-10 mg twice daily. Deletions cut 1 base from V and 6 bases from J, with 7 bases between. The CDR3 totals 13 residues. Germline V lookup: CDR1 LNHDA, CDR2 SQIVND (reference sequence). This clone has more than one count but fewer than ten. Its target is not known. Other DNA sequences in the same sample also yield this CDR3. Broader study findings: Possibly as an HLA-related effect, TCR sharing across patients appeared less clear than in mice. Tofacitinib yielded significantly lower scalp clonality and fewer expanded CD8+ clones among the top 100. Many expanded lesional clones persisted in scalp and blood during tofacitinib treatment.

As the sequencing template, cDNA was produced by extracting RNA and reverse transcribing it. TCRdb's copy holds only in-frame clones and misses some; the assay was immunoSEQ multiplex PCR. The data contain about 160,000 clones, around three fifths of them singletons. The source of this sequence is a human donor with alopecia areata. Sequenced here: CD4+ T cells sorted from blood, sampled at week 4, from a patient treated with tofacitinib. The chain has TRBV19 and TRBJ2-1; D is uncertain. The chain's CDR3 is CASSIGAGNEQFF. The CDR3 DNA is TGTGCCAGTAGTATAGGGGCCGGCAATGAGCAGTTCTTC.